The source of this T cell receptor beta chain is a study of T cell repertoires in cytomegalovirus infection. TCRdb re-called the reads with MiXCR, one entry per CDR3 protein. Of about 570,000 distinct CDR3 sequences listed, almost 40% are singletons. To note about this clonotype: Its antigen is currently unknown.

V gave up 5 bases and J gave up 4 bases, with 17 bases separating them. The CDR3 extends over 15 amino acids. Germline V gives CDR1 SGHAT, CDR2 FQNNGV. Study results and caveats: The response measured ex vivo was dominated by TCR beta clonotypes (HLA-C-restricted and CMV-specific).

The receptor comes from a human donor in good health (CMV status not recorded). Some clones in this sample may be carry-over from other donors' samples. The sample was cultured PBMCs, taken from culture after CMV antigen stimulation. The chain uses TRBV11-2 and TRBJ2-5; D is unclear. CDR3 in DNA: TGTGCCAGCAGCCAAATCCTGGGCGTACGAGAGACCCAGTACTTC. It encodes CASSQILGVRETQYF. The full variable domain, completed using reference TRBV11-2 and TRBJ2-5, is EAGVAQSPRYKIIEKRQSVAFWCNPISGHATLYWYQQILGQGPKLLIQFQNNGVVDDSQLPKDRFSAERLKGVDSTLKIQPAKLEDSAVYLCASSQILGVRETQYFGPGTRLLVL.